Detailed here is one TCR beta chain. Its specificity is unknown. This CDR3 comprises 10 residues. V was cut by 3 bases and J by 7 bases, with 7 bases left in between. In germline, CDR1 is DFQATT, CDR2 SNEGSKA (reference sequence). 60 Vbeta and 13 Jbeta primers were used in PCR. The table came from immunoSEQ multiplex PCR; TCRdb's copy has only in-frame clones and leaves some out. Here the sample table reports some 46,000 clones. This record belongs to a study of cytomegalovirus exposure and HLA in healthy donors. Findings of the study overall: According to an earlier analysis, most TCR beta V segments yielded productive rearrangements about 87% or about 30% of the time.

The sequenced sample was PBMCs. The TCR was taken from a woman younger than 45 in good health and CMV-seronegative. The chain uses TRBV20-1 and TRBJ2-7; no firm D call. CDR3 in amino acids: CSASPREQYF. DNA for the CDR3: TGCAGTGCTAGTCCCCGGGAGCAGTACTTC.